The source of this T cell receptor (beta chain) is a study of beta chain features in type 1 diabetes. Study results and caveats: More deletions and fewer insertions at VDJ junctions were seen in type 1 diabetes patients. Within the patient group, naive, central memory and Treg TCRB repertoires appeared more similar to each other than within healthy donors. People with Type 1 diabetes carried modestly yet significantly shorter TCRB CDR3s in all four CD4+ subsets. Cells carrying high TCR expression could end up over-represented when cDNA is sequenced.

What was sequenced were expressed TCRB transcripts, since all of the isolated RNA had been reverse transcribed. TCRdb's table, derived via immunoSEQ multiplex PCR, lists solely in-frame clones and lacks some. This sample has over 600,000 clones; about an eighth occur once, and the top ten carry more than 0.09%. This clone was picked up a small number of times. Its specificity is unknown. Heparinised blood was drawn once per donor, averaging about 116 mL. Germline V lookup: CDR1 SGHTA, CDR2 FQGNSA. This CDR3 region has 13 residues. V was pared by 6 bases and J by 10 bases, with 16 bases between. The clonotype comes from a man aged 25-45 years with type 1 diabetes. V and J are TRBV7-2 and TRBJ2-1; TRBD2 is a possible D gene (6 bases). The sequenced material came from naive CD4+ T cells from blood. The CDR3 protein is CASRLGRGDEQFF. The CDR3 coding sequence is TGTGCCAGCAGGCTCGGGCGCGGGGACGAGCAGTTCTTC.